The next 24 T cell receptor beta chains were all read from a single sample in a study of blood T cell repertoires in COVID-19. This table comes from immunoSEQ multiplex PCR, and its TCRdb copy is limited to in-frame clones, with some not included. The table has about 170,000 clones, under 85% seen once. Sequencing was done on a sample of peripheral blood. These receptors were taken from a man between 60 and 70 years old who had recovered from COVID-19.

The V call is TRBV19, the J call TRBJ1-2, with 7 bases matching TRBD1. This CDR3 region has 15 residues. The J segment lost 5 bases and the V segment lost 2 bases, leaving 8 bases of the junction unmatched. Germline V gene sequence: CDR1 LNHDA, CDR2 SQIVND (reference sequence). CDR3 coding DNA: TGTGCCAGTAGTATATTAGGGGGCGCTTCTTATGGCTACACCTTC. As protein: CASSILGGASYGYTF.

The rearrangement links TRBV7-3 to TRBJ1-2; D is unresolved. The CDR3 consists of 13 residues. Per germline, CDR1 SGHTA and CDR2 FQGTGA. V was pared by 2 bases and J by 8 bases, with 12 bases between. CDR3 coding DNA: TGTGCCAGCAGCTTAGGACTGCCATCCGGCTACACCTTC. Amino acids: CASSLGLPSGYTF. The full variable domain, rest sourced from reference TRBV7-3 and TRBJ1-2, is GAGVSQTPSNKVTEKGKYVELRCDPISGHTALYWYRQSLGQGPEFLIYFQGTGAADDSGLPNDRFFAVRPEGSVSTLKIQRTERGDSAVYLCASSLGLPSGYTFGSGTRLTVV.

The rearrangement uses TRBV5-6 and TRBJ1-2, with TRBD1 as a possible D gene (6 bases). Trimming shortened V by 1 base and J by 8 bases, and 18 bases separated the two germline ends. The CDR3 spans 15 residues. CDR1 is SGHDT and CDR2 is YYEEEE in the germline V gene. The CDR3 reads CASSLRQDYLNGYTF. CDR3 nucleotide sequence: TGTGCCAGCAGCTTGAGACAGGATTACCTAAACGGCTACACCTTC.

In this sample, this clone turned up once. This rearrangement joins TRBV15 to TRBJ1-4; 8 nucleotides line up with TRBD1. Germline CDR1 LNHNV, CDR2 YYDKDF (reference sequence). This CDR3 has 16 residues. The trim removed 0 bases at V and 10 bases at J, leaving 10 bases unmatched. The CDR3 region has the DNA TGTGCCACCAGCAGAGATGAAGGGACAGGCGGGGGAAAACTGTTTTTT. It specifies CATSRDEGTGGGKLFF.

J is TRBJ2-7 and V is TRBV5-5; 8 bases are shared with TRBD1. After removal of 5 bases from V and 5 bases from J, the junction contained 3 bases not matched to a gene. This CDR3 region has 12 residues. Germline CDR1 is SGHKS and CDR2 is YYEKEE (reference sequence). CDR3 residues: CASRGQVDEQYF. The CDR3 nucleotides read TGTGCCAGCAGGGGACAGGTAGACGAGCAGTACTTC.

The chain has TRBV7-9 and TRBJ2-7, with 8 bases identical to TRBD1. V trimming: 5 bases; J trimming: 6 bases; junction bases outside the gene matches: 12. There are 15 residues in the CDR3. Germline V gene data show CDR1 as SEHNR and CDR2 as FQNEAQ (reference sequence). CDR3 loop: CASSRTTGGIGEQYF. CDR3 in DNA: TGTGCCAGCAGCCGTACCACAGGGGGGATAGGCGAGCAGTACTTC.

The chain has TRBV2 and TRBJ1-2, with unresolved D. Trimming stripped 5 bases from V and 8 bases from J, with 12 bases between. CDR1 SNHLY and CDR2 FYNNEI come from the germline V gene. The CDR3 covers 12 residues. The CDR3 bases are TGTGCCAGCAGTAAAGACATGGAGGGCTACACCTTC. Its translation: CASSKDMEGYTF.

The CDR3 region has the DNA TGCAGCGCCGAAGACAGGGGGTATGGCTACACCTTC. Its protein product is CSAEDRGYGYTF. The genes are TRBV29-1 and TRBJ1-2; 9 bases are shared with TRBD1. There are 12 residues in the CDR3. Losses at the gene ends were 7 bases for V and 5 bases for J; bases not matched to a gene: 5. Germline V gene sequence: CDR1 SQVTM, CDR2 ANQGSEA.

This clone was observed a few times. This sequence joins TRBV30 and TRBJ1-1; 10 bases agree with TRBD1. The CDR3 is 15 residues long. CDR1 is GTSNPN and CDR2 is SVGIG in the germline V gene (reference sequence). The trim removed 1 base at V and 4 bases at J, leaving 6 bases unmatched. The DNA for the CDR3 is TGTGCCTGGAGTGGGGACAGGGGACTGGGCACTGAAGCTTTCTTT. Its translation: CAWSGDRGLGTEAFF.

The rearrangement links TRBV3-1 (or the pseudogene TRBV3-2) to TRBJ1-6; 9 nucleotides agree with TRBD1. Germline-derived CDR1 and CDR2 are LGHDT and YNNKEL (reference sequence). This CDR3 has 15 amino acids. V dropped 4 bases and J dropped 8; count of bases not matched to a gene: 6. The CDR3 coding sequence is TGTGCCAGCAGCCGGGACAGGGCACATTATTCACCCCTCCACTTT. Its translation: CASSRDRAHYSPLHF.

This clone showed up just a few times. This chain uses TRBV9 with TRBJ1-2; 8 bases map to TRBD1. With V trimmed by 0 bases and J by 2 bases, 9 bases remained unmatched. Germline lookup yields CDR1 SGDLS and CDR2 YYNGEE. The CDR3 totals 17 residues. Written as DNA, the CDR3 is TGTGCCAGCAGCGTAGAACAGGGGGACGATCCCAACTATGGCTACACCTTC. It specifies CASSVEQGDDPNYGYTF.

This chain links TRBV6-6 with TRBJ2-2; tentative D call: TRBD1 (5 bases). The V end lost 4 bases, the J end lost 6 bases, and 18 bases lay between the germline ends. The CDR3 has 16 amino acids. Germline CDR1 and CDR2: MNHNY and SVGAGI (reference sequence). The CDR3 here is CASSSRQGVEAGELFF. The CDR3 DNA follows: TGTGCCAGCAGTTCCCGCCAAGGGGTAGAGGCCGGGGAGCTGTTTTTT.

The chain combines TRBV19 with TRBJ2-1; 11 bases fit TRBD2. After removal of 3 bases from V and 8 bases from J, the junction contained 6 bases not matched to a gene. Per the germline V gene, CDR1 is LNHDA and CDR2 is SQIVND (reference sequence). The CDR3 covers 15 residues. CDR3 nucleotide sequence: TGTGCCAGTAGTATCGAAGCTAGCGGGGGGCATGAGCAGTTCTTC. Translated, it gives CASSIEASGGHEQFF.

The CDR3 protein is CASSLSSGGISTDTQYF. CDR3 coding DNA: TGCGCCAGCAGCTTGTCTAGCGGGGGGATCAGCACAGATACGCAGTATTTT. The V call is TRBV5-1, the J call TRBJ2-3, with 11 bases that match TRBD2. V shed 1 base, J shed 0 bases, and the junction held 4 bases outside the gene matches. The CDR3 loop spans 17 amino acids. From germline, CDR1 is SGHRS and CDR2 YFSETQ.

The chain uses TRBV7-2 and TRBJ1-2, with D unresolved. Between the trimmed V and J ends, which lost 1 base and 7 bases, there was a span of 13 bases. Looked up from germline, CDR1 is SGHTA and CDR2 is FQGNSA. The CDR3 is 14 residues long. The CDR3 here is CASSLDSTVGGYTF. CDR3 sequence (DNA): TGTGCCAGCAGCTTAGACTCTACGGTCGGTGGCTACACCTTC.

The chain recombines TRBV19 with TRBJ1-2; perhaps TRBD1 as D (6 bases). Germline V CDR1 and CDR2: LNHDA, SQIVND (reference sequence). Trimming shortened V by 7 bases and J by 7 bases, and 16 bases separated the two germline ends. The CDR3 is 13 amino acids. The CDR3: CASTAQGTIGYTF. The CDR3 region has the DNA TGTGCCAGTACTGCACAGGGTACGATTGGCTACACCTTC.

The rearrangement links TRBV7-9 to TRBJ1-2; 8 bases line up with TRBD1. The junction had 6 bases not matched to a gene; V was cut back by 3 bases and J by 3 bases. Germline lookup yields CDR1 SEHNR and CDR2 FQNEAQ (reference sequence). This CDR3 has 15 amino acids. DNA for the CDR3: TGTGCCAGCAGCTTCTCAACAGGGGGTCACTATGGCTACACCTTC. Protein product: CASSFSTGGHYGYTF. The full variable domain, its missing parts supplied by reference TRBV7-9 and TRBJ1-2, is DTGVSQNPRHKITKRGQNVTFRCDPISEHNRLYWYRQTLGQGPEFLTYFQNEAQLEKSRLLSDRFSAERPKGSFSTLEIQRTEQGDSAMYLCASSFSTGGHYGYTFGSGTRLTVV.

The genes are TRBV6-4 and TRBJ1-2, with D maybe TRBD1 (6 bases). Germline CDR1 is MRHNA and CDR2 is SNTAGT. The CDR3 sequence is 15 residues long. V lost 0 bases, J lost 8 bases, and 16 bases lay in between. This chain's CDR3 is CASSDSTAQRGGYTF. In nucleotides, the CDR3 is TGTGCCAGCAGTGACTCAACGGCGCAAAGGGGGGGCTACACCTTC.

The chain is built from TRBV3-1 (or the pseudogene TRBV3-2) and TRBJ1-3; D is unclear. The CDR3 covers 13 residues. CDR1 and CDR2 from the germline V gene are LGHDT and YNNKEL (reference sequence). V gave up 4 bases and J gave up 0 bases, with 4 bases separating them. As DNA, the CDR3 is TGTGCCAGCAGCCCCAACTCTGGAAACACCATATATTTT. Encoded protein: CASSPNSGNTIYF.

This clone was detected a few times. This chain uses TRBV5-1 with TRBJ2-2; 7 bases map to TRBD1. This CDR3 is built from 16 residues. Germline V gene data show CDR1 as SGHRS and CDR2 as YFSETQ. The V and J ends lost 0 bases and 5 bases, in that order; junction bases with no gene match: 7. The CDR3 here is CASSLGQGVRTGELFF. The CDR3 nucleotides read TGCGCCAGCAGCTTGGGACAGGGTGTGAGAACCGGGGAGCTGTTTTTT.

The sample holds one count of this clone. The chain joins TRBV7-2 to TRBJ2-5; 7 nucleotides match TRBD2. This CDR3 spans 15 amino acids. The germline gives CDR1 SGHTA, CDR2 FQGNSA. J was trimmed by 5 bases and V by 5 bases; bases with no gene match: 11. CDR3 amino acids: CASSPPGVGGETQYF. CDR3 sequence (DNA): TGTGCCAGCAGCCCGCCCGGGGTGGGGGGGGAGACCCAGTACTTC.

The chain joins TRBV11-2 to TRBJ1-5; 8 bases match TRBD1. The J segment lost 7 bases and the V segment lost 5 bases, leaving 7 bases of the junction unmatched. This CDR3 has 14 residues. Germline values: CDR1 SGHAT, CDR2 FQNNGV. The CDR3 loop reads CASSLTGGPQPQHF. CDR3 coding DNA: TGTGCCAGCAGCCTCACAGGGGGACCCCAGCCCCAGCATTTT.

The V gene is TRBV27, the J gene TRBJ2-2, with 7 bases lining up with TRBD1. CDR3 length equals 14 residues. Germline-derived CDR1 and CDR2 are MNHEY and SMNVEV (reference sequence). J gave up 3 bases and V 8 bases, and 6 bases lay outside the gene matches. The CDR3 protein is CASGRDRHTGELFF. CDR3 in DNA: TGTGCCAGCGGCCGGGACAGACACACCGGGGAGCTGTTTTTT.

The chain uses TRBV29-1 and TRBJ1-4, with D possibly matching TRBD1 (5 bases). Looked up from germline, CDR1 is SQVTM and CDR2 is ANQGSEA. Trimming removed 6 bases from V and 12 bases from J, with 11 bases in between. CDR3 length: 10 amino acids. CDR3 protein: CSVGGGELFF. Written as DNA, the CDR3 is TGCAGCGTGGGGGGGGGAGAACTGTTTTTT.